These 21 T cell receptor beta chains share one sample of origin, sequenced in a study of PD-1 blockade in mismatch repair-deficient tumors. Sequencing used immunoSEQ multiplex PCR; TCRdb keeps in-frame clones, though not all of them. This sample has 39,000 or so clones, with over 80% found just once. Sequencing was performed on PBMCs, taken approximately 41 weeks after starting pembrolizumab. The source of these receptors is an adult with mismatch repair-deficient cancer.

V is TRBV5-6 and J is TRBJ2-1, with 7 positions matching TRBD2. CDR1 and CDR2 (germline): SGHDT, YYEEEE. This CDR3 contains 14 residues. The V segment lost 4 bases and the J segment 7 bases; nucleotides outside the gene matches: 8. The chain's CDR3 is CASSGGLPGNEQFF. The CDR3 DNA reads TGTGCCAGCAGCGGGGGACTACCCGGGAATGAGCAGTTCTTC.

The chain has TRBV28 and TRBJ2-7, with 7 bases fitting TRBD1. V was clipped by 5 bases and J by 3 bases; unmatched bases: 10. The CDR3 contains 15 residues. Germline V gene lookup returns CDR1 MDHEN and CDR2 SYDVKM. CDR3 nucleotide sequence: TGTGCCAGCAGTCCAGGGGGAATTGGGTTCTACGAGCAGTACTTC. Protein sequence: CASSPGGIGFYEQYF.

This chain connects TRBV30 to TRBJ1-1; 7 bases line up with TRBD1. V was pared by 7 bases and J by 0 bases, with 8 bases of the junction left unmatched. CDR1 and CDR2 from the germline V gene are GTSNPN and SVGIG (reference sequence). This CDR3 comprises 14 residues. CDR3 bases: TGTGCCTTAACAGGGGCGATCATGAACACTGAAGCTTTCTTT. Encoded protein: CALTGAIMNTEAFF.

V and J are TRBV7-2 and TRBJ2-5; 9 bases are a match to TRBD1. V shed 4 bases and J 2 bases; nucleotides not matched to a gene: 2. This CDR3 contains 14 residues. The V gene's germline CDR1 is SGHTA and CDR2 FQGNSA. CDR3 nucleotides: TGTGCCAGCAGCTACGACAGGGGGCAAGAGACCCAGTACTTC. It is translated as CASSYDRGQETQYF. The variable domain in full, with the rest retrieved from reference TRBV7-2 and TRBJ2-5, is GAGVSQSPSNKVTEKGKDVELRCDPISGHTALYWYRQSLGQGLEFLIYFQGNSAPDKSGLPSDRFSAERTGGSVSTLTIQRTQQEDSAVYLCASSYDRGQETQYFGPGTRLLVL.

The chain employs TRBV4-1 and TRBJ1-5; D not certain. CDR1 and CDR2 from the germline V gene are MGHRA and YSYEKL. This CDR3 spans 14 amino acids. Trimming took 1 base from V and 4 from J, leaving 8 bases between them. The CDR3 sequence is CASSQGAWNQPQHF. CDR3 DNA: TGCGCCAGCAGCCAAGGGGCGTGGAATCAGCCCCAGCATTTT.

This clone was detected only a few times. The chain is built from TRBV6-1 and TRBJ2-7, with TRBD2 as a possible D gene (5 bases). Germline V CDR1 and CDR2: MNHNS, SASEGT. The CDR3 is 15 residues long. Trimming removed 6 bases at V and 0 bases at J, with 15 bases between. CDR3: CASSLDFGGSYEQYF. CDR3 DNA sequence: TGTGCCAGCAGCCTCGACTTCGGAGGCTCCTACGAGCAGTACTTC.

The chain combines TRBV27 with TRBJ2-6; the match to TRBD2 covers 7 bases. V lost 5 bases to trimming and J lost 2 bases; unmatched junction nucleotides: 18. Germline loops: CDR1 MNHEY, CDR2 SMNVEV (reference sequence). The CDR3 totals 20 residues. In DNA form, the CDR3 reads TGTGCCAGCAGTCCTTCGGCGGGAGAAATATTCTTAGCTGGGGCCAACGTCCTGACTTTC. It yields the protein CASSPSAGEIFLAGANVLTF.

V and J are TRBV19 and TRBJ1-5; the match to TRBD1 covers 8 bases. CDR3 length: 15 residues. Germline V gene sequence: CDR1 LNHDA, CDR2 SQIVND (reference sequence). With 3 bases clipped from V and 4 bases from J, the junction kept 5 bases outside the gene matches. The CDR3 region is CASSIGQGSNQPQHF. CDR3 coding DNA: TGTGCCAGTAGTATCGGACAGGGTAGTAATCAGCCCCAGCATTTT.

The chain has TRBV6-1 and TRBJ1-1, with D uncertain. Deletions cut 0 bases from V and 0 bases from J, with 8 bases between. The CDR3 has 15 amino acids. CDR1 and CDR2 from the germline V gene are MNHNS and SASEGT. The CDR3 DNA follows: TGTGCCAGCAGTGAAGCGCGGGCAGTGAACACTGAAGCTTTCTTT. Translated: CASSEARAVNTEAFF.

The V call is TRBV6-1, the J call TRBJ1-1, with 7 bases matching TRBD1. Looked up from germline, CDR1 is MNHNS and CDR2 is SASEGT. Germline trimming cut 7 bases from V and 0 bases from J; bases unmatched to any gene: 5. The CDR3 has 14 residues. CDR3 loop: CASTKDRMNTEAFF. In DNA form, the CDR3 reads TGTGCCAGCACCAAGGACAGGATGAACACTGAAGCTTTCTTT.

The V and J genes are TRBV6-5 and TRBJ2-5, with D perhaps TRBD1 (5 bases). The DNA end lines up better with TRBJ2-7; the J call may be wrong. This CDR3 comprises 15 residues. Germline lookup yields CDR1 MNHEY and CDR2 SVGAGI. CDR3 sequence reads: CASSYSIGDTYEQYF. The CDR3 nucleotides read TGTGCCAGCAGTTACTCGATAGGGGATACCTACGAGCAGTACTTC.

This CDR3 reads CASSAPGGPSSYEQYF. In DNA form, the CDR3 reads TGCGCCAGCAGCGCCCCCGGGGGGCCGAGCTCCTACGAGCAGTACTTC. The chain joins TRBV5-1 to TRBJ2-7; perhaps TRBD2 as D (7 bases). CDR1 is SGHRS and CDR2 is YFSETQ in the germline V gene. Trimming took 4 bases from V and 0 from J, leaving 17 bases between them. The CDR3 length is 16 residues.

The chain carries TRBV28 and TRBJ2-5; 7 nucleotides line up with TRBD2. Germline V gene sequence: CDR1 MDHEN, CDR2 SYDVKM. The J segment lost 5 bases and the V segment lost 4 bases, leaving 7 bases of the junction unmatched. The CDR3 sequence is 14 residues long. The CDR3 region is CASSWVSAGETQYF. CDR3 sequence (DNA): TGTGCCAGCAGTTGGGTCTCAGCGGGGGAGACCCAGTACTTC.

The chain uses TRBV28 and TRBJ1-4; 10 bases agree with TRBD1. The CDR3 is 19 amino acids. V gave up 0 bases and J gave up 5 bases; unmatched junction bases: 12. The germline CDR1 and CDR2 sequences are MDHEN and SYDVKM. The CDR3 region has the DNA TGTGCCAGCAGTTTATGGGTGGGCGGGACAGGGGATTTGAATGAAAAACTGTTTTTT. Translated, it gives CASSLWVGGTGDLNEKLFF.

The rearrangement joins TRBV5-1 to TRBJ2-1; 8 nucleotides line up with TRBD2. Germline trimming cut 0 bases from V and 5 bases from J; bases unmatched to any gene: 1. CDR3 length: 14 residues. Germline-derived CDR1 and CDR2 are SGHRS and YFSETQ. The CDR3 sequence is CASSLGSGNNEQFF. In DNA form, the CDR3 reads TGCGCCAGCAGCTTGGGTAGCGGGAACAATGAGCAGTTCTTC. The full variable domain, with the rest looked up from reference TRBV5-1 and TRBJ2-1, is KAGVTQTPRYLIKTRGQQVTLSCSPISGHRSVSWYQQTPGQGLQFLFEYFSETQRNKGNFPGRFSGRQFSNSRSEMNVSTLELGDSALYLCASSLGSGNNEQFFGPGTRLTVL.

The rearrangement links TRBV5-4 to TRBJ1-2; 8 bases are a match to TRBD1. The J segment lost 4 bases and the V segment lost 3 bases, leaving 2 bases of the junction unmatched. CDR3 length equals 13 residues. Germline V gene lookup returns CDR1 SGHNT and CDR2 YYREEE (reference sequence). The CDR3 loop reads CASSSGQVYGYTF. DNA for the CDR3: TGTGCCAGCAGCTCGGGACAGGTCTATGGCTACACCTTC.

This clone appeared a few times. The CDR3 coding sequence is TGTGCCAGCAGTGAAGCGGCAGGGAAAGAGCAGTACTTC. This sequence encodes CASSEAAGKEQYF. The V gene is TRBV2, the J gene TRBJ2-7, with D possibly matching TRBD1 (5 bases). Trimming took off 0 bases at V and 7 bases at J, with 10 bases between the two ends. The CDR3 covers 13 residues. Per germline, CDR1 SNHLY and CDR2 FYNNEI.

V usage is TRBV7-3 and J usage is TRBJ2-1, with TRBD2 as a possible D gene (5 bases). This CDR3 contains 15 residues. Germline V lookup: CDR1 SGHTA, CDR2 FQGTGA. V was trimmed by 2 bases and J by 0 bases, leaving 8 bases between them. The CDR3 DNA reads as TGTGCCAGCAGCTTATCCGGGAACTCCTACAATGAGCAGTTCTTC. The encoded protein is CASSLSGNSYNEQFF.

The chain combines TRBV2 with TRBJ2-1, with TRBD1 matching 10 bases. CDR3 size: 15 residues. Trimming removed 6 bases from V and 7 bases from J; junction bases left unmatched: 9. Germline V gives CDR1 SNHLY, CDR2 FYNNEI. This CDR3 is CASRASADRGNEQFF. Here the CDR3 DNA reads TGTGCCAGCAGGGCCTCCGCGGACAGGGGGAATGAGCAGTTCTTC.

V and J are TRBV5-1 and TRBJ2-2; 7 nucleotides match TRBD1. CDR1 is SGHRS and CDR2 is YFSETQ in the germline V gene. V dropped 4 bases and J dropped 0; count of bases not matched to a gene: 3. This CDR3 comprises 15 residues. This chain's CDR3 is CASSRDRANTGELFF. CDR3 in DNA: TGCGCCAGCAGCCGCGACAGGGCGAACACCGGGGAGCTGTTTTTT.

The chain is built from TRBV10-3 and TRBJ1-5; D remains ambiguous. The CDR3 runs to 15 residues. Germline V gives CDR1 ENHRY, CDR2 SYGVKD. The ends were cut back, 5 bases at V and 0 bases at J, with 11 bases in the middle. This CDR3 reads CAISPGLTSNQPQHF. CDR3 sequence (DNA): TGTGCCATCAGTCCGGGGTTGACTAGCAATCAGCCCCAGCATTTT.